This T cell receptor (beta chain) was recovered during a study of cytomegalovirus exposure and HLA in healthy donors. The PCR employed 60 Vbeta primers together with 13 Jbeta primers. As originally analysed: An analysis that came later counted tens of millions of unique TCR beta chains, approximately 9.9 million shared. Using immunoSEQ multiplex PCR, the repertoire was profiled, and TCRdb retains in-frame clones only, with some absent. Clone size and V and J calls were adopted from that table, with D and trimming inferred from the DNA. The sample records under 200,000 clones, roughly 74% being singletons. Study-wide points: Later analysis suggested most CMV-associated TCR beta chains were HLA-restricted. Across donors, sequencing depth was assumed by presence/absence analyses to be roughly uniform.

Trimming at V came to 7 bases and at J to 4 bases, leaving 8 bases not matched to a gene. Per germline, CDR1 MNHEY and CDR2 SMNVEV (reference sequence). The CDR3 runs 15 residues. As to this clone: What it recognizes is unknown.

The sequencing input was PBMCs. This TCR came from a woman in her thirties or forties in good health and CMV-seropositive. The chain carries TRBV27 and TRBJ1-1; TRBD1 aligns across 11 bases. CDR3 in amino acids: CASTRDRGGSTEAFF. CDR3 coding DNA: TGTGCCAGCACCCGGGACAGGGGGGGGAGCACTGAAGCTTTCTTT.